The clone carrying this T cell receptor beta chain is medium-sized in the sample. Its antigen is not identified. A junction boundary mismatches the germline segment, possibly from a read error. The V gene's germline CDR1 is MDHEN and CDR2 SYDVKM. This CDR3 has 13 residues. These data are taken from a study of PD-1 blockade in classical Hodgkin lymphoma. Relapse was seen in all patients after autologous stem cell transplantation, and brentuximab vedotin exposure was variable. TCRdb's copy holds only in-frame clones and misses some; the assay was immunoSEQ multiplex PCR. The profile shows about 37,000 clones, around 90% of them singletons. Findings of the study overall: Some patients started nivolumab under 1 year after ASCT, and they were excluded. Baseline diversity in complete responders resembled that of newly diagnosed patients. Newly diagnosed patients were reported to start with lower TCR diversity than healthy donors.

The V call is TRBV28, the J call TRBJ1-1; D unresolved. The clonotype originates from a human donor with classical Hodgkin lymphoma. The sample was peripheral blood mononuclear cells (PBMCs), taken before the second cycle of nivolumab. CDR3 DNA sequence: TGTGTCAGCAGTCCCCGGGGATACCTACCAGCTTTCTTT. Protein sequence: CVSSPRGYLPAFF.